A selection of T cell receptor beta chains follows, all from one sample in a study of radiation and T cells in renal cell carcinoma. TCRdb's copy holds only in-frame clones and misses some; the assay was immunoSEQ multiplex PCR. The sample consists of around 100,000 clones, 65% to 90% of them appearing once. Sequencing was performed on blood, taken from a patient whose treatment included radiotherapy and nephrectomy. Every receptor here comes from a man aged 60 to 75 with renal cell carcinoma. Each CDR3 is given with its conserved first and last residue. A D gene is named only where the DNA matches it firmly. Clone size, where shown, is once, few, many, or a class for clones that have expanded.

length	V	D	J	size	DNA	CDR3
15	TRBV19	NA	TRBJ1-3	NA	TGTGCCAGTAAAGAACGCGGGAGCTCTGGAAACACCATATATTTT	CASKERGSSGNTIYF
13	TRBV29-1	TRBD2	TRBJ2-1	NA	TGCAGCGGACTCGGGACTAGACTGAATGAGCAGTTCTTC	CSGLGTRLNEQFF
16	TRBV11-2	NA	TRBJ1-4	once	TGTGCCAGCAGCTTATATTCAGGGACAATTACCGAAAAACTGTTTTTT	CASSLYSGTITEKLFF
13	TRBV10-3	NA	TRBJ2-2	NA	TGTGCCATCAGTGAGTCGCACACCGGGGAGCTGTTTTTT	CAISESHTGELFF
14	TRBV7-9	TRBD1	TRBJ2-5	NA	TGTGCCAGCAGCCCTAGGGGGCTCCAAGAGACCCAGTACTTC	CASSPRGLQETQYF
17	TRBV2	TRBD2	TRBJ2-6	few	TGTGCCAGCAGTGTTTTTGCGGGAGGAGCTGGGGCCAACGTCCTGACTTTC	CASSVFAGGAGANVLTF
12	TRBV30	NA	TRBJ1-1	NA	TGTGCCTGGAGTGATGGGAACACTGAAGCTTTCTTT	CAWSDGNTEAFF
12	TRBV6-5	NA	TRBJ1-2	NA	TGTGCCAGCAGTTACACGGGGAACCACTACACCTTC	CASSYTGNHYTF
16	TRBV19	NA	TRBJ2-1	NA	TGTGCCAGTAGTATTCTACAGGGGGGGGCTAGGTATGAGCAGTTCTTC	CASSILQGGARYEQFF
14	TRBV5-4	NA	TRBJ1-1	many	TGTGCCAGCAGCTTGGCCAGGAGGCCGCCTGAAGCTTTCTTT	CASSLARRPPEAFF
18	TRBV7-9	NA	TRBJ2-7	NA	TGTGCCAGCAGCTTAATTGGCCCAGCGGATACCCGTGCCTACGAGCAGTACTTC	CASSLIGPADTRAYEQYF
22	TRBV6-8	NA	TRBJ2-4	NA	TGTGCCAGCAGTTACTGGAGGACCTACCGCGGGGGCGGGAGAAGGGGCAAAAACATTCAGTACTTC	CASSYWRTYRGGGRRGKNIQYF
13	TRBV6-1	NA	TRBJ2-3	NA	TGTGCCAGCAGTGAGCGGCACAGGGATACGCAGTATTTT	CASSERHRDTQYF
13	TRBV5-1	NA	TRBJ1-1	NA	TGCGCCAGCAGCTTGGAAGCGGGAGGCGAAGCTTTCTTT	CASSLEAGGEAFF
14	TRBV19	TRBD1	TRBJ2-5	NA	TGTGCCAGTAGTGCTCGACAGGGGAGTGAGACCCAGTACTTC	CASSARQGSETQYF
14	TRBV13	NA	TRBJ2-7	NA	TGTGCCAGCAGCCCAGACAGATCACCCTACGAGCAGTACTTC	CASSPDRSPYEQYF
14	TRBV11-2	TRBD2	TRBJ2-5	NA	TGTGCCAGCAGAGCGGGAGGGCGCTCTCGGGCCCAGTACTTC	CASRAGGRSRAQYF
16	TRBV10-2	NA	TRBJ1-2	NA	TGCGCCAGCAGTGAGTCCGAGGGGCAGGGGAGGTATGGCTACACCTTC	CASSESEGQGRYGYTF
12	TRBV5-4	NA	TRBJ1-2	NA	TGTGCCAGCAGCTTGGCCAACTATGGCTACACCTTC	CASSLANYGYTF
11	TRBV28	NA	TRBJ1-2	NA	TGTGCCAGCAGTTTGAGGGCTGGCTACACCTTC	CASSLRAGYTF
16	TRBV7-9	TRBD2	TRBJ2-7	few	TGTGCCAGCAGCTTAGTCCGGGCTAGCGGGTTCTACGAGCAGTACTTC	CASSLVRASGFYEQYF
15	TRBV2	TRBD1	TRBJ2-5	NA	TGTGCCAGCAGTGAAGCGGGACAGGGAGTGGAGACCCAGTACTTC	CASSEAGQGVETQYF
17	TRBV5-1	TRBD2	TRBJ2-5	NA	TGCGCCAGCAGCTTGGCCTCCGGACTAGCGGTGCAAGAGACCCAGTACTTC	CASSLASGLAVQETQYF
14	TRBV9	NA	TRBJ2-7	NA	TGTGCCAGCAGCCTATTAGGACAGACCTACGAGCAGTACTTC	CASSLLGQTYEQYF
14	TRBV7-9	NA	TRBJ1-2	NA	TGTGCCAGCAGCTCGAGAGGAGGATACTATGGCTACACCTTC	CASSSRGGYYGYTF
12	TRBV7-2	NA	TRBJ2-3	few	TGTGCCAGCAGCCCAAGCACAGATACGCAGTATTTT	CASSPSTDTQYF
12	TRBV29-1	TRBD1	TRBJ2-7	NA	TGCAGCGTTGAACAGGGGGCGTACGAGCAGTACTTC	CSVEQGAYEQYF
15	TRBV2	TRBD2	TRBJ2-3	once	TGTGCCAGCAGAGCCGGGACTAGCGAAACAGATACGCAGTATTTT	CASRAGTSETDTQYF
16	TRBV10-2	TRBD1	TRBJ2-3	NA	TGCGCCAGCAGTGAGTGGGCCAGGGGGCCCGGAGATACGCAGTATTTT	CASSEWARGPGDTQYF
14	TRBV15	NA	TRBJ2-2	NA	TGTGCCACCAGCAGAGCGGCGCGGGCCGGGGAGCTGTTTTTT	CATSRAARAGELFF
17	TRBV7-6	NA	TRBJ2-7	many	TGTGCCAGCAGCCAGAACTTGGGACTCCCCGGTCGGTACGAGCAGTACTTC	CASSQNLGLPGRYEQYF
15	TRBV7-8	TRBD2	TRBJ2-7	NA	TGTGCCAGCAGCTTAGAAGGACTAGCGGGAGAGGAGCAGTACTTC	CASSLEGLAGEEQYF
20	TRBV4-1	NA	TRBJ1-4	NA	TGCGCCAGCAGCTACCTAATCGGGACCGATGGGGGCCCAACTAATGAAAAACTGTTTTTT	CASSYLIGTDGGPTNEKLFF
15	TRBV4-1	TRBD1	TRBJ1-5	NA	TGCGCCAGCAGCCGGGGGACAGGGGGCAATCAGCCCCAGCATTTT	CASSRGTGGNQPQHF
16	TRBV7-9	TRBD2	TRBJ2-5	NA	TGTGCCAGCAGCTTAATTCCAGCGGGAGTCTGGGAGACCCAGTACTTC	CASSLIPAGVWETQYF
14	TRBV10-3	NA	TRBJ1-2	NA	TGTGCCATCAGTGAGGGCAGGGCGAACTATGGCTACACCTTC	CAISEGRANYGYTF
14	TRBV7-2	NA	TRBJ1-2	NA	TGTGCCAGCAGCTTAAATAGGGCAGGCTATGGCTACACCTTC	CASSLNRAGYGYTF
17	TRBV28	TRBD2	TRBJ2-7	NA	TGTGCCAGCAGTTTAGGGGGACTAGCGGGAGACACGGGCGAGCAGTACTTC	CASSLGGLAGDTGEQYF
13	TRBV11-3	NA	TRBJ2-1	once	TGTGCCAGCAGCTTAGGGCCAAACAATGAGCAGTTCTTC	CASSLGPNNEQFF
15	TRBV28	NA	TRBJ2-7	NA	TGTGCCAGCAGTCACTTTGAGGGTACCCCCAGCGAGCAGTACTTC	CASSHFEGTPSEQYF
13	TRBV15	TRBD1	TRBJ2-7	NA	TGTGCCACCAGGAAAACCGGGACAGACGAGCAGTACTTC	CATRKTGTDEQYF
14	TRBV6-5	NA	TRBJ2-7	NA	TGTGCCAGCAGTTACTCGGGGGCTTTGGGGGAGCAGTACTTC	CASSYSGALGEQYF
13	TRBV19	NA	TRBJ1-5	NA	TGTGCCAGTAATCCTTATAGCAATCAGCCCCAGCATTTT	CASNPYSNQPQHF
14	TRBV4-1	TRBD2	TRBJ2-7	NA	TGCGCCAGCAGCCAGTTTGGGGGGGGGAACGAGCAGTACTTC	CASSQFGGGNEQYF
14	TRBV5-4	NA	TRBJ2-7	NA	TGTGCCAGCAGCTTGGGCCTGAATTCCTACGAGCAGTACTTC	CASSLGLNSYEQYF
15	TRBV13	NA	TRBJ2-7	NA	TGTGCCAGCAGCTTAGATTTGAGGAGCTCCTACGAGCAGTACTTC	CASSLDLRSSYEQYF
15	TRBV27	NA	TRBJ2-7	NA	TGTGCCAGCAGACCGAGAGGAGGGCGGGTTTACGAGCAGTACTTC	CASRPRGGRVYEQYF
14	TRBV18	NA	TRBJ2-6	NA	TGTGCCAGCTCCATTGAGAATGGGGCCAACGTCCTGACTTTC	CASSIENGANVLTF
15	TRBV19	TRBD2	TRBJ2-5	NA	TGTGCCAGTAGTATTCTAGCGGGGAACCAAGAGACCCAGTACTTC	CASSILAGNQETQYF
13	TRBV11-3	NA	TRBJ2-2	NA	TGTGCCAGCAGCTTAGGCTACGAAACGAAGCTGTTTTTT	CASSLGYETKLFF
15	TRBV6-5	NA	TRBJ2-6	once	TGTGCCAGCAGTTACGAGGAGTCTGGGGCCAACGTCCTGACTTTC	CASSYEESGANVLTF
15	TRBV5-1	TRBD2	TRBJ2-3	NA	TGCGCCAGCAGCTTAACTAGCGGTAGCACAGATACGCAGTATTTT	CASSLTSGSTDTQYF
17	TRBV7-3	TRBD2	TRBJ2-1	NA	TGTGCCAGCAGCTCCTTCCCGACTAGCGGGGGGTACAATGAGCAGTTCTTC	CASSSFPTSGGYNEQFF
17	TRBV19	TRBD2	TRBJ2-1	NA	TGTGCCAGTAGTATAGTCCTGCCTGACGGATGGCGGGGGGAGCAGTTCTTC	CASSIVLPDGWRGEQFF
15	TRBV19	NA	TRBJ1-4	NA	TGTGCCAGTAGTATCGGTCAGACAACTAATGAAAAACTGTTTTTT	CASSIGQTTNEKLFF
14	TRBV2	NA	TRBJ2-3	NA	TGTGCCAGCATGTGGACGGCCCACACAGATACGCAGTATTTT	CASMWTAHTDTQYF
18	TRBV9	NA	TRBJ2-3	few	TGTGCCAGCAGTGACCTTCGCCGGGACACAGGGATCACAGATACGCAGTATTTT	CASSDLRRDTGITDTQYF
16	TRBV7-9	TRBD2	TRBJ2-1	once	TGTGCCAGCAGCTTCCAGGGACTAGCGGGAGACGGTGAGCAGTTCTTC	CASSFQGLAGDGEQFF
14	TRBV5-1	NA	TRBJ1-6	NA	TGCGCCAGCAGCTTGGCTCGGAATAATTCACCCCTCCACTTT	CASSLARNNSPLHF
16	TRBV5-1	TRBD2	TRBJ2-1	NA	TGCGCCAGCAGCTTGTCTCCCGGGACTAGCAGCAATGAGCAGTTCTTC	CASSLSPGTSSNEQFF